This TCR beta chain derives from a study of blood T cell repertoires in COVID-19. Whole-study context: Samples came from the United States, Italy and Spain, spanning acute and convalescent COVID-19. PBMCs, B-cell-depleted T cells, or T cells provided the cDNA or gDNA that made up the material.

Trimming took 11 bases from V and 2 from J; bases not matched to a gene: 8. The length of the CDR3 is 13 residues. CDR1 is LGHDT, CDR2 YNNKEL, per germline (reference sequence). In the study's own analysis: Reference gene primer amplification yielded estimated nucleated cell counts. Using immunoSEQ multiplex PCR, the repertoire was profiled, and TCRdb retains in-frame clones only, with some absent. V, J and clone size were drawn from that table, and D and trimming were deduced from the DNA. The repertoire consists of 80,000 to 100,000 clones, with 91% occurring once and the leading ten covering more than 1.5%.

V and J are TRBV3-1 (or the pseudogene TRBV3-2) and TRBJ1-1; 7 bases line up with TRBD1. Sequences were obtained from peripheral blood. The origin of this receptor is a human donor with active COVID-19. The donor label of this sample is uncertain. CDR3 region: CAAGGTANTEAFF. The CDR3 bases are TGTGCCGCAGGGGGGACAGCTAACACTGAAGCTTTCTTT.